This TCR beta chain came from a study of cytomegalovirus exposure and HLA in healthy donors. Notes on the study in general: Using a false discovery rate of 0.05, a later analysis showed that some 16,000 TCR beta sequences were associated with HLA alleles. In presence/absence analyses, roughly uniform sequencing depth across donors was assumed. The classifier, whose performance was assessed in both the original and validation cohorts, reportedly diagnosed cytomegalovirus status with high specificity and sensitivity. TCR beta chains numbering 164 were designated cytomegalovirus-associated.

Remarks on this clone: What it binds is not known.

This PCR relied on a set of 60 Vbeta primers and 13 Jbeta primers. Profiled with immunoSEQ multiplex PCR; TCRdb holds only in-frame clones, not every one. The sample lists more than 95,000 clones; 55% to 75% were seen once. This CDR3 region has 13 residues. Per germline, CDR1 SNHLY and CDR2 FYNNEI. The V gene end was trimmed by 9 bases and the J gene end by 7 bases; junction bases not matched to a gene: 6. The sample was PBMCs. The chain joins TRBV2 to TRBJ2-3; 11 bases match TRBD2. The sequence derives from a young man in good health and CMV-seronegative. This CDR3 reads CARGTSGGNTQYF. CDR3 in DNA: TGTGCCAGAGGGACTAGCGGAGGGAATACGCAGTATTTT.